Sequencing of this T cell receptor (beta chain) was carried out in a study of tumor-infiltrating lymphocytes in primary liver carcinoma (dated by TCRdb to the late 2010s). Study-level background: Between late 2015 and March 2016, 4 or 5 patients in China with histopathologically diagnosed primary liver carcinoma had their tumors surgically resected. The five patients, three men and two women aged 30 to 69 years, had hepatocellular carcinoma (four) or combined HCC and intrahepatic cholangiocarcinoma (one). The five patients had tumors staged T1-T3 N0M0, with maximum diameters ranging from roughly 4.2 to 11 cm. Each sample produced about 3.5 to 8 million productive TCRbeta reads, and read depth showed no significant difference between tissue types. The study combined TCRbeta repertoire sequencing, expression microarrays and whole-exome sequencing across five regions of each liver tumor, with adjacent normal tissue and blood. A total of 35 or so specimens from 5 patients underwent TCRbeta repertoire sequencing, comprising about 25 tumor regions, 5 adjacent noncancerous liver tissues and 5 peripheral blood samples. High reproducibility was observed for the technical replicate repertoires, with mean shared-clone rates approximately 0.92 and correlation coefficients above 0.95.

Of note for this clonotype: This receptor's antigen is unknown. One end of the junction does not line up with germline, which may come from a read error.

Starting from 500 to 600 ng total RNA, TCRbeta-specific cDNA was produced by reverse transcription with a constant-region primer and ProtoScript II reverse transcriptase. TCRbeta libraries were built with three nested multiplex PCR rounds, a slightly modified ARM-PCR procedure. The first two PCR rounds used multiplex TRBV1-TRBV30 forward primers with a Cbeta reverse primer, each for about 11 cycles. Sample barcodes and Illumina adapters were attached in a final 25-cycle PCR using Deep VentR polymerase. Amplicons of 200-500 bp were gel-purified with a QIAquick gel extraction kit before sequencing. An Illumina HiSeq 2500 was used to sequence the TCRbeta amplicons with 250-bp paired-end reads. In the paper's pipeline: To recover full CDR3 sequences, reads were quality-trimmed using Trimmomatic v0.33 and paired reads were then merged using FLASH v1.2.11. V, D and J germline segments were assigned to the rearranged TCRbeta sequences by MiGEC v1.2.1b. Clonotype statistics and Shannon-Wiener diversity indices were computed with VDJtools v1.0.0. To cut down on sampling bias, every analysis after diversity analysis relied on just the 250 most abundant clonotypes from each sample. TCRdb trimmed the raw reads at Q25, called clones with MiXCR and kept productive beta chains. Here each entry gathers all rows of one CDR3 protein and keeps the most common genes and DNA. V and J calls and clone size were set by TCRdb, not the authors. This sample is represented by about 300,000 distinct CDR3 sequences; 65% of them were singletons. The biggest ten clones account for 9% of the sample.

From the cysteine up to the phenylalanine, the CDR3 has a length of 16 residues. Only CDR3 DNA is held: 48 bases, read in frame from base 1. From a lookup of the germline V gene (reference sequence), CDR1 and CDR2 are SGHAT and FQDESV. RNA from unsorted whole blood was extracted with TRIzol reagent, and germline DNA was obtained with the DNeasy Blood & Tissue kit. Patients had chronic HBV infection and were treatment-naive at sampling. Approximately 4 milliliters of peripheral blood were collected into K2EDTA tubes before surgery. The research as a whole found: Bulk unsorted samples precluded comparing CD4+ and CD8+ T cell repertoires. With just five or six patients in the study, the authors point out that the findings should be validated in a larger study. Consistent with antigen-driven expansion, pairs of tumor regions showed higher repertoire overlap (mean approximately 35%) than either tumor-adjacent pairs (roughly 17%) or tumor-blood pairs (around 15%). Only the TCR beta chain was sequenced, so true repertoire diversity is likely underestimated because unpaired alpha chains were not captured. A significantly larger repertoire fraction was made up by the top 250 clones in tumors than in blood (p = 0.039).

The chain couples TRBV11-1 to TRBJ2-1, with the D assignment possibly TRBD1 or TRBD2, given 5 matching bases for each. Sequenced material: peripheral blood. The receptor comes from a middle-aged man with primary liver carcinoma and hepatitis B virus infection. In nucleotides, the sequence is TGTGCTAGCAGCCTCCTACTAGTGGGGCAGTACAATGAGCAGTTCTTC. Translated, this is CASSLLLVGQYNEQFF. Reference TRBV11-1 and TRBJ2-1 genes cover what lies past the CDR3, so the full variable domain is EAEVAQSPRYKITEKSQAVAFWCDPISGHATLYWYRQILGQGPELLVQFQDESVVDDSQLPKDRFSAERLKGVDSTLKIQPAELGDSAMYLCASSLLLVGQYNEQFFGPGTRLTVL.